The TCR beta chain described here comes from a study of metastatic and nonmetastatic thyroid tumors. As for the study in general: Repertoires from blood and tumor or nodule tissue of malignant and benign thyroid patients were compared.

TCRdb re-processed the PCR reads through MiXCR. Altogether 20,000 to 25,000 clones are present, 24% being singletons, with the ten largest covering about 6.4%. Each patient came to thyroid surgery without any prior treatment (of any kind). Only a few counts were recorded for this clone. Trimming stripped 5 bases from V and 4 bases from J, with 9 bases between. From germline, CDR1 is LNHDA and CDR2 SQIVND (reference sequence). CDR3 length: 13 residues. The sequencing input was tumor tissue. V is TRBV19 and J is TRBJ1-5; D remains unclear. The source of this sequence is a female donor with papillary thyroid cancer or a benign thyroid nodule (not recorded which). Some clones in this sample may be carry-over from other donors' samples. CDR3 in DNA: TGTGCCAGTAGTTCCGGAGAGAATCAGCCCCAGCATTTT. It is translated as CASSSGENQPQHF.